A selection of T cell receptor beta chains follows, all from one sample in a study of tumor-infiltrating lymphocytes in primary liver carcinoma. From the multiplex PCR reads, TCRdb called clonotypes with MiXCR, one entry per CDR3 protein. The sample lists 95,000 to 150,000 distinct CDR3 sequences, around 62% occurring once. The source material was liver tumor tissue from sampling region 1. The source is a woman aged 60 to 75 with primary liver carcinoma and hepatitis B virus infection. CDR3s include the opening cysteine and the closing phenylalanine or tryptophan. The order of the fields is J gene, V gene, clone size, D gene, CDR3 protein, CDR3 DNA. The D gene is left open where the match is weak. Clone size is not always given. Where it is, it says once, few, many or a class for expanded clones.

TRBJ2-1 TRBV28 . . CASSLGGSSCNEQFF TGTGCCAGCAGTTTAGGAGGGAGCTCCTGCAATGAGCAGTTCTTC
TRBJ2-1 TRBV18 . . CASSPPTTLIEQFF TGTGCCAGCTCACCACCGACTACCCTCATTGAGCAGTTCTTC
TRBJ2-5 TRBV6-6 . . CASSHYGGQQETQYF TGTGCCAGCAGCCACTACGGGGGTCAGCAAGAGACCCAGTACTTC
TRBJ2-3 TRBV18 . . CTSSPRTDTQYF TGTACCAGCTCACCACGGACAGATACGCAGTATTTT
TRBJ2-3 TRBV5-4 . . CANSLAGVYTDTHYF TGTGCCAACAGCTTGGCCGGGGTATACACAGATACGCACTATTTT
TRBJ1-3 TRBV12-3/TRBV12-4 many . CASDEGGISGNTIYF TGTGCCAGCGATGAGGGGGGGATCTCTGGAAACACCATATATTTT
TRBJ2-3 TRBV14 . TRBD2 CASSRLIAGANSPDTQYF TGTGCCAGCAGCCGGCTCATAGCGGGAGCGAATTCTCCAGATACGCAGTATTTT
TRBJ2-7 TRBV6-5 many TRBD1 CASSRQGTSYEQYF TGTGCCAGCAGCAGACAGGGGACAAGCTACGAGCAGTACTTC
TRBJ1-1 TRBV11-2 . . CASSLDPSMNSEAFF TGTGCCAGCAGCTTAGATCCGAGCATGAACTCAGAAGCTTTCTTT
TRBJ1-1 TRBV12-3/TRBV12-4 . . CAGRRTENTEAFF TGTGCCGGCAGGAGGACAGAGAACACTGAAGCTTTCTTT
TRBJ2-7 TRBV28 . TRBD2 CASSGASGAYEQYF TGTGCCAGCAGTGGGGCTAGCGGGGCTTACGAGCAGTACTTC
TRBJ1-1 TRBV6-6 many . CASSYGGEGPSTEAFF TGTGCCAGCAGTTACGGAGGTGAGGGGCCGAGCACTGAAGCTTTCTTT
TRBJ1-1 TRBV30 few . CAWSGQTLEAFF TGTGCCTGGAGCGGACAGACCCTTGAAGCTTTCTTT
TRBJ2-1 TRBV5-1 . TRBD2 CASSPNSGSSYNEQFF TGCGCCAGCAGCCCGAATAGCGGGAGTTCCTACAATGAGCAGTTCTTC
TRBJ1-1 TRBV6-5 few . CASAQGGGAQRIAFF TGTGCCAGCGCCCAGGGTGGAGGCGCCCAAAGAATAGCTTTCTTT
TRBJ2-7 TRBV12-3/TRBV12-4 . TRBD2 CVSSFGGGDERYF TGTGTCAGCAGCTTCGGGGGGGGCGACGAGCGGTACTTC
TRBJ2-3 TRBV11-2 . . CAGNSGLADTQYF TGTGCCGGCAACTCCGGATTGGCAGATACGCAGTATTTT
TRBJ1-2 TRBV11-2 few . CASRLDRNNGYTF TGTGCCAGCAGATTAGACAGAAACAATGGCTACACCTTC
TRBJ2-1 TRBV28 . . CVSRLSGPYNEQFF TGTGTCAGCAGGCTATCCGGCCCCTACAATGAGCAGTTCTTC
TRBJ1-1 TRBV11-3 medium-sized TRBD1 CASSRSGTVTFF TGTGCCAGCAGCCGGAGCGGGACAGTAACTTTCTTT
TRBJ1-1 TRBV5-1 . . CASSYRLVGMNTEAFF TGCGCCAGCAGCTACCGCCTGGTAGGGATGAACACTGAAGCTTTCTTT
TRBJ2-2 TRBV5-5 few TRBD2 CASGGGMDAGELFF TGTGCCAGCGGGGGGGGTATGGATGCCGGGGAGCTGTTTTTT
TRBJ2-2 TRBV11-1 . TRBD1 CASSLNRGAKNTGEMFF TGTGCTAGCAGCTTAAACAGGGGGGCGAAGAACACCGGGGAGATGTTTTTT
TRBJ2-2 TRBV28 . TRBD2 CATAPGLGGTGELFF TGTGCCACCGCCCCGGGACTAGGGGGCACCGGGGAGCTGTTTTTT
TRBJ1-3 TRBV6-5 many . CASSLDLFGGPRGNTIYF TGTGCCAGCAGTTTAGATCTGTTTGGAGGGCCGAGGGGAAACACCATATATTTT
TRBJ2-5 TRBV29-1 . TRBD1 CSVEGVTGEQETHYF TGCAGTGTTGAAGGGGTTACAGGGGAACAAGAGACCCACTACTTC
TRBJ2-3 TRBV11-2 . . CASSCRQSSLTDTQYF TGTGCCAGCAGCTGTAGACAGTCCTCCTTAACAGATACACAGTATTTT
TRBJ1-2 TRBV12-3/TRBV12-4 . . CSSSLSGSGYAF TGTTCCAGCAGTTTATCGGGGTCTGGCTACGCCTTC
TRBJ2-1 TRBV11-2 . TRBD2 CASSSGLVAGGPNEQFF TGTGCTAGCAGCTCAGGTCTGGTAGCGGGAGGGCCGAATGAGCAATTCTTC
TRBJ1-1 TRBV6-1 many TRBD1 CASSLHGTGGTEAFF TGTGCCAGCAGTTTGCACGGGACAGGGGGCACTGAAGCTTTCTTT
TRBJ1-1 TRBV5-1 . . CASSYSEVTEAFF TGCGCCAGCAGCTATTCAGAGGTAACTGAAGCTTTCTTT
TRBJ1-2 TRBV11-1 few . CTSSLGPRGYGHTF TGTACCAGCAGCTTAGGACCGCGCGGGTATGGCCACACCTTC
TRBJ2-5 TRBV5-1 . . CACSLGSFSYQETQYF TGCGCCTGCAGCTTAGGCAGCTTTTCTTACCAAGAGACCCAGTACTTC
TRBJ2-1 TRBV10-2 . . CASLSSRGRGEQFF TGCGCCAGCCTATCTTCAAGGGGGAGGGGTGAGCAGTTCTTC
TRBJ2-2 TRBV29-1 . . CSVLASQNTGELFF TGCAGCGTTCTTGCCAGCCAGAACACCGGGGAGCTGTTTTTT
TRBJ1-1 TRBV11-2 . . CASSLHGIKSTEALF TGTGCCAGCAGCTTACACGGCATCAAGAGCACTGAAGCTCTCTTT
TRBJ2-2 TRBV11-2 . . CASSLERGPWSGELFF TGTGCCAGCAGCTTAGAAAGGGGACCGTGGTCCGGGGAGCTGTTTTTT
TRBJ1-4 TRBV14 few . CASSHPATNEKLFF TGTGCCAGCAGCCACCCTGCAACTAATGAAAAACTGTTTTTT
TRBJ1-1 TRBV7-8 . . CARSSSLGGVNTEAFF TGTGCCAGGAGCTCCAGTTTAGGGGGGGTGAACACTGAAGCTTTCTTT
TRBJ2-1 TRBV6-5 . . CASSYSMADEQYF TGTGCCAGCAGTTACTCGATGGCTGATGAGCAGTATTTC
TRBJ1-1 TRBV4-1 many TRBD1 CASSQGTGTEAFF TGCGCCAGCAGCCAGGGGACAGGCACTGAAGCTTTCTTT
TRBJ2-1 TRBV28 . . CASKEGGARNNEQFF TGTGCCAGCAAAGAAGGGGGGGCGCGAAACAATGAGCAGTTCTTC
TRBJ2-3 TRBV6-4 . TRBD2 CASSDVAGGFTDTQYF TGTGCTAGCAGTGACGTAGCGGGGGGGTTCACAGATACGCAGTATTTT
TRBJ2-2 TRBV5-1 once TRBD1 CASNRDSTGVELFF TGCGCCAGCAACCGGGACAGTACAGGCGTGGAGCTGTTTTTT
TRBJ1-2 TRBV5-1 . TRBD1 CASSPGTGVIDYGYTF TGCGCCAGCAGCCCTGGGACAGGGGTGATCGACTATGGCTACACCTTC
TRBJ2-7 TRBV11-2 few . CASSSVGTWLSYEQYF TGTGCCAGCAGCTCAGTGGGGACATGGCTATCCTACGAGCAGTACTTC